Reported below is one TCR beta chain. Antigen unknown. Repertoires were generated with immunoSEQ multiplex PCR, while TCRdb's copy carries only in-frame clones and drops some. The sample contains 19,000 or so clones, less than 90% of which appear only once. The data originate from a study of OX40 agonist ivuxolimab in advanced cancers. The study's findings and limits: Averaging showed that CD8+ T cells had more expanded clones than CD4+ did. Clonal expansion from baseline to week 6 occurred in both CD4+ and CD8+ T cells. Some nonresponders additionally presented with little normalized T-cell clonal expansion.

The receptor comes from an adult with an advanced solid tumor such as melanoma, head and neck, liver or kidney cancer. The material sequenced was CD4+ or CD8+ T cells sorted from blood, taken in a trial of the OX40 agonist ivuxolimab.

The CDR3 loop reads CASSLGPTSGANVLTF. The CDR3 DNA reads TGTGCCAGCAGCTTAGGGCCGACCTCTGGGGCCAACGTCCTGACTTTC. J is TRBJ2-6 and V is TRBV7-6; D is unresolved. The CDR3 runs to 16 residues. Germline V gene lookup returns CDR1 SGHVS and CDR2 FNYEAQ. Trimming took off 1 base at V and 0 bases at J, with 7 bases between the two ends.